A selection of T cell receptor beta chains follows, all from one sample in a study of vaccination and CD4 T cells after COVID-19. TCRdb reprocessed the PCR reads via MiXCR and lists one record per CDR3 protein. The table shows approximately 20,000 distinct CDR3 sequences, with 30% to 40% occurring only once. The antigens of these receptors remain unknown. Sequencing was done on a sample of cultured CD4+ T cells from blood. The source of these receptors is a human donor with COVID-19. CDR3s include the opening cysteine and the closing phenylalanine or tryptophan. The order of the fields is clone size, V gene, J gene, D gene, CDR3 DNA, CDR3 protein. The D gene is left open where the match is weak. Rows give clone size only sometimes, using once, few, many, or a class for an expanded clone.

few	TRBV6-1	TRBJ1-6	TRBD1	TGTGCCACCCGCCAGGGGGTAGCTTCACCCCTCCACTTT	CATRQGVASPLHF
once	TRBV7-3	TRBJ1-2	.	TGTGCCAGCAGCTTAGGGCCCGGGAACTATGGCTACACCTTC	CASSLGPGNYGYTF
.	TRBV5-6	TRBJ1-6	.	TGTGCCAGCAGCTTGGATGCAGGGAATTCACCCCTCCACTTT	CASSLDAGNSPLHF
.	TRBV5-6	TRBJ1-6	TRBD1	TGTGCCAGCAGCTTGGAACAGGGGCACAAAGGTAGTTCACCCCTCCACTTT	CASSLEQGHKGSSPLHF
.	TRBV20-1	TRBJ2-1	TRBD1	TGCAGTGCTCTCCTACCAATGACAGGGGGGATCAATGAGCAGTTCTTC	CSALLPMTGGINEQFF
.	TRBV7-6	TRBJ2-3	.	TGTGCCAGCAGCTTAGCGGCCCGCACAGATACGCAGTATTTT	CASSLAARTDTQYF
once	TRBV6-5	TRBJ1-5	TRBD1	TGTGCCAGCAGTTGGACAGGGGAGGCTACTCAGCCCCAGCATTTT	CASSWTGEATQPQHF
.	TRBV5-1	TRBJ2-7	.	TGCGCCAGCAGGCAGACAGGAAGCTCCTACGAGCAGTACTTC	CASRQTGSSYEQYF
once	TRBV5-1	TRBJ2-7	TRBD2	TGCGCCAGCAGCCACCACCCTAGCGGGGGGGCCTACGAGCAGTACTTC	CASSHHPSGGAYEQYF
.	TRBV7-2	TRBJ2-7	.	TGTGCCAGCAGCCCGGGGGTTGCAGGGGGTGCAAACTCCTACGAGCAGTACTTC	CASSPGVAGGANSYEQYF
.	TRBV11-2	TRBJ2-5	TRBD2	TGTGCCAGCAGATCAGTCCGGGGGCGGGGGGCGGGGACCCAGTACTTC	CASRSVRGRGAGTQYF